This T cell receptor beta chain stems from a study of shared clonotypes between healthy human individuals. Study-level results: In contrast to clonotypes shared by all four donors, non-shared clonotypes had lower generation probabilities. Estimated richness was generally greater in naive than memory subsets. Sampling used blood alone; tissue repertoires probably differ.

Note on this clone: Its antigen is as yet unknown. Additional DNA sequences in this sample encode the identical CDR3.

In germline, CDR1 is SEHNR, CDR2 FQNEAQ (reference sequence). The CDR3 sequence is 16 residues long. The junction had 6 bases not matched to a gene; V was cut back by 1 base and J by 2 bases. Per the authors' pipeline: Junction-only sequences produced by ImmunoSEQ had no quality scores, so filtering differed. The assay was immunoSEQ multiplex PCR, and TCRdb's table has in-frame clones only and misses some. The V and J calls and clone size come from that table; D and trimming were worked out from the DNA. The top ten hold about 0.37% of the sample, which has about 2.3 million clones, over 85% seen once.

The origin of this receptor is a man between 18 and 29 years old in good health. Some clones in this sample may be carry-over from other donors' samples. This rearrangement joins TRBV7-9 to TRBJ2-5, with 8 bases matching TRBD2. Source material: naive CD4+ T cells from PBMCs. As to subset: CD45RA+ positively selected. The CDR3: CASSLGAGGRQETQYF. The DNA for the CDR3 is TGTGCCAGCAGCTTAGGGGCGGGGGGTCGGCAAGAGACCCAGTACTTC.